The 9 T cell receptor beta chains in this list originate from one sample, sequenced in a study of blood T cell repertoires in COVID-19. Assay used: immunoSEQ multiplex PCR; TCRdb lists only in-frame clones, some missing. The sample contains about 85,000 clones, about 90% of which appear only once. Material: peripheral blood. These receptors all come from a woman older than 75 with active or convalescent COVID-19.

This chain connects TRBV6-2 or TRBV6-3 to TRBJ1-5, with D uncertain. V gave up 3 bases and J gave up 3 bases, with 12 bases separating them. This CDR3 has 15 residues. The V gene's germline CDR1 is MNHEY and CDR2 SVGEGT. CDR3 DNA sequence: TGTGCCAGCAGTTATCTTTCGCGGGTCAATCAGCCCCAGCATTTT. Amino acids: CASSYLSRVNQPQHF.

Only a few counts were recorded for this clone. The J gene is TRBJ2-7, the V gene TRBV29-1, with 8 bases aligning to TRBD1. The CDR3 has 13 amino acids. V dropped 6 bases and J dropped 2; count of bases not matched to a gene: 6. Germline values: CDR1 SQVTM, CDR2 ANQGSEA. CDR3 in DNA: TGCAGCGTCGAGGGACAGGCCCCCTACGAGCAGTACTTC. Amino acid sequence: CSVEGQAPYEQYF.

The chain is built from TRBV10-1 and TRBJ2-1, with TRBD2 matching over 10 bases. The CDR3 length is 15 residues. Per the germline V gene, CDR1 is WNHNN and CDR2 is SYGVQD (reference sequence). The V and J ends lost 4 bases and 5 bases, in that order; junction bases with no gene match: 5. CDR3 sequence reads: CASSGGSGRHNEQFF. CDR3 DNA sequence: TGCGCCAGCAGTGGGGGTAGCGGGAGGCACAATGAGCAGTTCTTC.

This clone was observed a single time. This chain uses TRBV4-3 with TRBJ2-1; D is undetermined. V was trimmed by 1 base and J by 0 bases, leaving 10 bases between them. Germline V gene data show CDR1 as LGHNA and CDR2 as YSLEER. This CDR3 contains 16 residues. The CDR3 sequence: CASSQGLPSSYNEQFF. The CDR3 DNA reads as TGCGCCAGCAGCCAAGGCCTTCCTAGCTCCTACAATGAGCAGTTCTTC.

The table lists this clone with a count of one. This sequence joins TRBV28 and TRBJ1-5; 8 positions agree with TRBD1. Germline V gene data show CDR1 as MDHEN and CDR2 as SYDVKM. The trim removed 6 bases at V and 4 bases at J, leaving 8 bases unmatched. The CDR3 has 15 residues. For the CDR3, the DNA is TGTGCCAGCAGAACATATCGGACAGGGAATCAGCCCCAGCATTTT. Amino acids: CASRTYRTGNQPQHF.

J is TRBJ1-6 and V is TRBV7-2; TRBD1 agrees at 8 bases. The V gene end was trimmed by 3 bases and the J gene end by 4 bases; junction bases not matched to a gene: 14. The V gene's germline CDR1 is SGHTA and CDR2 FQGNSA. The CDR3 has 19 amino acids. The CDR3 coding sequence is TGTGCCAGCAGCTTGTTTTTTGGACAGGGATTTTCTTATAATTCACCCCTCCACTTT. Protein product: CASSLFFGQGFSYNSPLHF.

The rearrangement joins TRBV12-5 to TRBJ2-1; TRBD2 is a possible D gene (6 bases). The CDR3 contains 15 residues. Trimming cost V 2 bases and J 0 bases, with 8 bases left between them. The germline V gene encodes CDR1 LGHNT and CDR2 FRNRAP. The CDR3 spells CASGLRRGSYNEQFF. The CDR3 nucleotides are TGTGCTAGTGGTTTGAGGCGGGGCTCCTACAATGAGCAGTTCTTC.

The CDR3 DNA reads TGTGCCAGCAGCCAAGCCCCGACGGCAGGGACTAATGAAAAACTGTTTTTT. Translation gives CASSQAPTAGTNEKLFF. This chain links TRBV4-2 with TRBJ1-4; weak D call: TRBD1 (5 bases). The germline V gene encodes CDR1 LGHNA and CDR2 YNFKEQ. The CDR3 runs 17 residues. Trimming took 1 base from V and 2 from J, leaving 14 bases between them.

This clone was found once. This chain uses TRBV9 with TRBJ1-1; D remains unclear. CDR3 length: 15 residues. CDR1 is SGDLS, CDR2 YYNGEE, per germline. Trimming cost V 3 bases and J 0 bases, with 12 bases left between them. The CDR3: CASSAAGTMNTEAFF. The CDR3 nucleotides are TGTGCCAGCAGCGCAGCGGGAACCATGAACACTGAAGCTTTCTTT.